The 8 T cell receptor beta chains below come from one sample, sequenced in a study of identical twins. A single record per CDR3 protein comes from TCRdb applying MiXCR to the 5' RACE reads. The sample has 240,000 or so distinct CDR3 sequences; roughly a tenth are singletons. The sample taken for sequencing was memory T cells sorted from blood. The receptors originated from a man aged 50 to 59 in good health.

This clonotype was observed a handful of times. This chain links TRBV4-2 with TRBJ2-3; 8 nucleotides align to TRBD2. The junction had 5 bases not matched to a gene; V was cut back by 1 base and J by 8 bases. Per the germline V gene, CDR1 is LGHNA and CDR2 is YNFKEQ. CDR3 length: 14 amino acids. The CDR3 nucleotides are TGTGCCAGCAGCCAAGCGGGGGGGGGCGTTACGCAGTATTTT. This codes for CASSQAGGGVTQYF.

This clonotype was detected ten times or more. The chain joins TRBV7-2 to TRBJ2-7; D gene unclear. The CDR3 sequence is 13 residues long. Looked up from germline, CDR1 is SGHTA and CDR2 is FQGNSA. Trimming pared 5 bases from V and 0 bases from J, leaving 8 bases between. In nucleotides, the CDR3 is TGTGCCAGCAGCGGTTACACCTCCTACGAGCAGTACTTC. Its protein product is CASSGYTSYEQYF. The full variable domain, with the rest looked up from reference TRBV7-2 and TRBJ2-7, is GAGVSQSPSNKVTEKGKDVELRCDPISGHTALYWYRQSLGQGLEFLIYFQGNSAPDKSGLPSDRFSAERTGGSVSTLTIQRTQQEDSAVYLCASSGYTSYEQYFGPGTRLTVT.

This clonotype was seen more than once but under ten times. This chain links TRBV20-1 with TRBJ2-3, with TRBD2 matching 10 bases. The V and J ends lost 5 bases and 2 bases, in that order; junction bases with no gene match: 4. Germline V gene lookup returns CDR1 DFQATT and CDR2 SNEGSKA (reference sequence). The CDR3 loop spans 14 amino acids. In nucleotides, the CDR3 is TGCAGTGCTGACGGGACTAGCGACACAGATACGCAGTATTTT. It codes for CSADGTSDTDTQYF.

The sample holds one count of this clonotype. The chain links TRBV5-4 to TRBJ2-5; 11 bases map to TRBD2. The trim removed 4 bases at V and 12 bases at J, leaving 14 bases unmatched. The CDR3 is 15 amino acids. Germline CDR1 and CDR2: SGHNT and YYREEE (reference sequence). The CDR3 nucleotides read TGTGCCAGCAGCCCCGGGGGGCTAGCGGGAGGCGATGAGTACTTC. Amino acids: CASSPGGLAGGDEYF.

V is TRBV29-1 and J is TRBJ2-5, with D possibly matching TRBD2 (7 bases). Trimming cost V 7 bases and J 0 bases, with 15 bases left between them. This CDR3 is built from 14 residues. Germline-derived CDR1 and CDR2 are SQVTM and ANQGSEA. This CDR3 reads CSAGEGTYQETQYF. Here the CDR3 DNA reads TGCAGCGCAGGGGAGGGAACCTACCAAGAGACCCAGTACTTC.

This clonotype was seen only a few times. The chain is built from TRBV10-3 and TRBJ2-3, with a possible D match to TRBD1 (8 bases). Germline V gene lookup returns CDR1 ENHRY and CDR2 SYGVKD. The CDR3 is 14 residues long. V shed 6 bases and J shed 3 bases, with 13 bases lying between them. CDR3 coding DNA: TGTGCCATCAGCCAACAGGGGGGGACAGATACGCAGTATTTT. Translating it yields CAISQQGGTDTQYF.

The CDR3 nucleotides read TGTGCCAGCAGGACAGACGGAAATGAAAAACTGTTTTTT. It is translated as CASRTDGNEKLFF. This rearrangement joins TRBV7-8 to TRBJ1-4; tentative D call: TRBD1 (5 bases). The CDR3 runs 13 residues. Germline V gene sequence: CDR1 SGHVS, CDR2 FQNEAQ. The V and J ends lost 6 bases and 5 bases respectively, with 10 bases between them.

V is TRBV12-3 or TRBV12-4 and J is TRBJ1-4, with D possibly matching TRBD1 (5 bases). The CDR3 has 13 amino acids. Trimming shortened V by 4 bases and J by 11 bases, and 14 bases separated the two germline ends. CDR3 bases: TGTGCCAGCAGTTCCCGACAGAAGGGGAAACTGTTTTTT. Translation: CASSSRQKGKLFF.